This is a list of T cell receptor beta chains from one sample in a study of cytomegalovirus exposure and HLA in healthy donors. Method: immunoSEQ multiplex PCR; TCRdb's copy keeps in-frame clones and lacks some. The sample has about 160,000 clones; around 85% are singletons. The sequenced sample consisted of PBMCs. The receptors were gathered from a woman aged 30 to 39 in good health and CMV-seronegative. The CDR3 runs from the conserved cysteine through the conserved F or W. A D gene is named only where the DNA matches it firmly. Some rows have no size entry. The others give once, few or many, or a class for an expanded clone.

clone_size	v_call	j_call	d_call	cdr3_aa	cdr3_nt
-	TRBV9	TRBJ2-7	-	CASSVGDTHYEQYF	TGTGCCAGCAGCGTAGGTGACACTCACTACGAGCAGTACTTC
-	TRBV15	TRBJ2-2	-	CATSVDSTGELFF	TGTGCCACCAGCGTCGACTCGACCGGGGAGCTGTTTTTT
-	TRBV27	TRBJ2-7	TRBD2	CASCRRGLVSYEQYF	TGTGCCAGCTGCCGGCGGGGACTAGTCTCCTACGAGCAGTACTTC
-	TRBV7-9	TRBJ2-5	-	CASSLTGSGETQYF	TGTGCCAGCAGCTTAACAGGGTCGGGAGAGACCCAGTACTTC
-	TRBV29-1	TRBJ1-1	-	CSVEQERAFF	TGCAGCGTTGAACAGGAAAGAGCTTTCTTT
-	TRBV13	TRBJ1-3	-	CASSLGPESGNTIYF	TGTGCCAGCAGCTTAGGCCCGGAGTCTGGAAACACCATATATTTT
-	TRBV18	TRBJ1-2	TRBD1	CASSAGTGSPTAGYTF	TGTGCCAGCTCAGCCGGGACAGGGTCTCCTACCGCGGGCTACACCTTC
-	TRBV27	TRBJ1-1	TRBD1	CASRSTGGVTEAFF	TGTGCCAGCAGGTCCACAGGGGGCGTCACTGAAGCTTTCTTT
-	TRBV5-6	TRBJ1-2	TRBD1	CASVRDRSLYGYTF	TGTGCCAGCGTTCGGGACAGGTCCCTCTATGGCTACACCTTC
-	TRBV14	TRBJ1-4	-	CASSQPREFNEKLFF	TGTGCCAGCAGCCAACCCCGGGAGTTTAATGAAAAACTGTTTTTT
-	TRBV2	TRBJ1-4	-	CASSPTKRGRLVPNEKLFF	TGTGCCAGCAGTCCAACGAAAAGGGGAAGGTTGGTTCCAAATGAAAAACTGTTTTTT
few	TRBV6-6	TRBJ1-5	-	CASSYSGGRDPQHF	TGTGCCAGCAGTTACTCGGGGGGGCGGGACCCCCAGCATTTT
-	TRBV27	TRBJ2-7	-	CASSLRAPGQSSYEQYF	TGTGCCAGCAGTTTAAGAGCCCCAGGACAGTCTTCCTACGAGCAGTACTTC
-	TRBV6-9	TRBJ2-2	-	CASSYSRQANTGELFF	TGTGCCAGCAGTTATTCGAGACAGGCGAACACCGGGGAGCTGTTTTTT
-	TRBV11-2	TRBJ2-1	-	CASSLGRSSSYNEQFF	TGTGCCAGCAGCTTAGGCAGGTCGAGCTCCTACAATGAGCAGTTCTTC
-	TRBV5-1	TRBJ2-1	-	CASSFGDTYNEQFF	TGCGCCAGCAGCTTCGGGGATACCTACAATGAGCAGTTCTTC
-	TRBV5-6	TRBJ2-7	TRBD1	CASRATGERYEQYF	TGTGCCAGCAGAGCGACAGGGGAAAGGTACGAGCAGTACTTC
-	TRBV19	TRBJ1-5	-	CASSIITGAYQPQHF	TGTGCCAGTAGTATAATTACTGGGGCCTATCAGCCCCAGCATTTT
-	TRBV29-1	TRBJ1-1	-	CSVRQVLSTEAFF	TGCAGCGTCCGACAGGTCCTCAGCACTGAAGCTTTCTTT
once	TRBV7-8	TRBJ1-1	TRBD1	CASSLGRQGLNTEAFF	TGTGCCAGCAGCTTAGGACGACAGGGTTTGAACACTGAAGCTTTCTTT
few	TRBV7-2	TRBJ1-4	TRBD1	CASSSSGTGREKLFF	TGTGCCAGCAGCTCCTCCGGGACAGGGAGGGAAAAACTGTTTTTT
-	TRBV27	TRBJ2-1	-	CASSFLPGQTNEQFF	TGTGCCAGCAGTTTCCTACCGGGACAAACGAATGAGCAGTTCTTC
-	TRBV14	TRBJ1-6	-	CASSRGWNSPLHF	TGTGCCAGCAGCCGAGGGTGGAATTCACCCCTCCACTTT
once	TRBV30	TRBJ2-5	-	CAWTTRSRARGQYF	TGTGCCTGGACCACCCGTAGCAGGGCCCGGGGGCAGTACTTC
-	TRBV7-9	TRBJ2-7	TRBD2	CASSDLGASGKGSYEQYF	TGTGCCAGCAGCGACCTCGGGGCTAGCGGGAAGGGCTCCTACGAGCAGTACTTC
-	TRBV9	TRBJ2-2	-	CASSVRQVDTGELFF	TGTGCCAGCAGCGTAAGACAGGTGGACACCGGGGAGCTGTTTTTT
-	TRBV29-1	TRBJ1-3	-	CSAQGALNTIYF	TGCAGCGCACAGGGTGCGTTAAACACCATATATTTT
-	TRBV7-8	TRBJ2-7	TRBD1	CASSWTGFSYEQYF	TGTGCCAGCAGCTGGACAGGATTCTCCTACGAGCAGTACTTC
-	TRBV25-1	TRBJ1-1	-	CASRGQHHNTEAFF	TGTGCCAGCAGGGGACAACACCACAACACTGAAGCTTTCTTT
-	TRBV28	TRBJ2-6	TRBD1	CASSKSGTGNSGANVLTF	TGTGCCAGCAGTAAGTCCGGGACAGGGAACTCTGGGGCCAACGTCCTGACTTTC
-	TRBV2	TRBJ1-1	TRBD1	CASSLDRGTEAFF	TGTGCCAGCAGCTTAGACAGGGGCACTGAAGCTTTCTTT
-	TRBV25-1	TRBJ2-3	TRBD2	CASSESLAARGGTDTQYF	TGTGCCAGCAGTGAATCCCTAGCGGCAAGAGGGGGCACAGATACGCAGTATTTT
-	TRBV11-2	TRBJ2-1	-	CASSLTSSSYNEQFF	TGTGCCAGCAGCTTGACAAGCAGCTCCTACAATGAGCAGTTCTTC
-	TRBV2	TRBJ1-2	TRBD1	CASRKGQGIYGYTF	TGTGCCAGCAGAAAGGGACAGGGAATCTATGGCTACACCTTC
-	TRBV19	TRBJ2-1	TRBD2	CASSAPMAGGRNEQFF	TGTGCCAGTAGTGCCCCGATGGCGGGGGGGCGCAATGAGCAGTTCTTC
-	TRBV7-9	TRBJ2-7	-	CASSIGHPQDEQYF	TGTGCCAGCAGTATTGGACACCCTCAGGACGAGCAGTACTTC
-	TRBV19	TRBJ2-7	-	CASSIDRLGEQYF	TGTGCCAGTAGTATTGACAGGCTCGGGGAGCAGTACTTC
once	TRBV10-3	TRBJ2-3	-	CAISERTSTDTQYF	TGTGCCATCAGTGAGAGGACAAGCACAGATACGCAGTATTTT
-	TRBV18	TRBJ1-1	-	CASSLGRGNTEAFF	TGTGCCAGCTCCCTAGGACGGGGGAACACTGAAGCTTTCTTT
few	TRBV19	TRBJ1-4	TRBD1	CASSMSPRGLEEKLFF	TGTGCCAGTAGTATGTCGCCCAGGGGGTTAGAAGAAAAACTGTTTTTT
-	TRBV5-8	TRBJ2-7	-	CASSRGLGEQYF	TGTGCCAGCAGCAGGGGATTGGGAGAGCAGTACTTC
-	TRBV7-6	TRBJ1-3	-	CASSLGRVYSSGNTIYF	TGTGCCAGCAGCTTAGGCAGGGTGTATAGCTCTGGAAACACCATATATTTT
few	TRBV5-1	TRBJ1-1	-	CASSLASMNTEAFF	TGCGCCAGCAGCTTGGCGAGCATGAACACTGAAGCTTTCTTT
-	TRBV4-2	TRBJ2-1	TRBD2	CASSQDTSGRTDNEQFF	TGTGCCAGCAGCCAAGATACTAGCGGGAGGACCGACAATGAGCAGTTCTTC
-	TRBV5-1	TRBJ2-7	TRBD1	CASSLVTGVFGNYEQYF	TGCGCCAGCAGCTTGGTCACAGGGGTGTTCGGGAACTACGAGCAGTACTTC
-	TRBV4-3	TRBJ1-1	TRBD1	CASSQDGTGGNTEAFF	TGCGCCAGCAGCCAAGATGGGACAGGTGGGAACACTGAAGCTTTCTTT
-	TRBV27	TRBJ1-1	TRBD1	CASSPWAGPGGAPAEAFF	TGTGCCAGCAGCCCCTGGGCGGGCCCAGGGGGCGCACCCGCTGAAGCTTTCTTT
-	TRBV11-3	TRBJ2-7	TRBD1	CASSLGQGAQEQYF	TGTGCCAGCAGCTTAGGCCAGGGGGCACAGGAGCAGTACTTC
-	TRBV29-1	TRBJ2-1	TRBD1	CSVGQVDNEQFF	TGCAGCGTAGGACAGGTAGACAATGAGCAGTTCTTC
-	TRBV7-6	TRBJ2-2	TRBD1	CASTRGQGLSGELFF	TGTGCCAGCACCAGGGGACAGGGTTTGTCCGGGGAGCTGTTTTTT
-	TRBV7-9	TRBJ1-4	TRBD1	CASSARQGPNEKLFF	TGTGCCAGCAGCGCCAGACAGGGCCCTAATGAAAAACTGTTTTTT
-	TRBV6-1	TRBJ1-1	TRBD1	CASSERRGPGLSEAFF	TGTGCCAGCAGTGAAAGGAGGGGGCCGGGTTTATCTGAAGCTTTCTTT
-	TRBV2	TRBJ1-2	-	CASSGQVGYGYTF	TGTGCCAGCAGTGGACAGGTGGGCTATGGCTACACCTTC
once	TRBV5-4	TRBJ2-1	-	CASSSNIQGTDEQFF	TGTGCCAGCAGCTCGAACATACAGGGAACTGATGAGCAGTTCTTC
once	TRBV30	TRBJ2-7	-	CAWSERDEQYF	TGTGCCTGGAGTGAGCGGGACGAGCAGTACTTC
-	TRBV29-1	TRBJ2-7	TRBD1	CSVMDRLGEQYF	TGCAGCGTTATGGACAGGCTGGGAGAGCAGTACTTC
-	TRBV18	TRBJ1-2	-	CASSDSGNGYTF	TGTGCCAGCTCAGATTCAGGGAATGGCTACACCTTC
few	TRBV9	TRBJ2-2	TRBD2	CASSVVGSGVSRTGELFF	TGTGCCAGCAGCGTAGTGGGTAGCGGGGTATCTCGGACCGGGGAGCTGTTTTTT